The 14 T cell receptor beta chains below all came from one sample that was sequenced in a study of beta chain features in type 1 diabetes. Of the isolated RNA, all was reverse transcribed, and so the sequenced material was expressed TCRB transcripts. Here immunoSEQ multiplex PCR was the method, and the copy in TCRdb shows in-frame clones only, minus some. The profile shows roughly 140,000 clones, approximately 10% of them singletons. Study results and limitations: The study found moderately but significantly shorter TCRB CDR3s in all four CD4+ subsets of Type 1 diabetes patients.

No antigens are known for them. What was sequenced was central memory CD4+ T cells from blood. These receptors all stem from a man younger than 45 with type 1 diabetes.

This chain links TRBV28 with TRBJ1-4; D might be TRBD1 (5 bases). The V end lost 6 bases, the J end lost 8 bases, and 16 bases lay between the germline ends. Germline V gene data show CDR1 as MDHEN and CDR2 as SYDVKM. This CDR3 comprises 14 residues. CDR3 region: CASRFGGVWEKLFF. Here the CDR3 DNA reads TGTGCCAGCAGATTTGGGGGGGTCTGGGAAAAACTGTTTTTT.

There are a few counts of this clone. The chain links TRBV6-1 to TRBJ2-1; TRBD2 agrees at 7 bases. Germline lookup yields CDR1 MNHNS and CDR2 SASEGT. V gave up 4 bases and J gave up 6 bases; unmatched junction bases: 6. The CDR3 extends over 14 amino acids. CDR3 sequence reads: CASSGAGDPNEQFF. CDR3 DNA: TGTGCCAGCAGTGGGGCGGGAGACCCCAATGAGCAGTTCTTC.

To note about this clone: At one end the junction does not follow the germline gene, possibly because of a read error. This chain joins TRBV4-2 and TRBJ2-3; TRBD2 matches 8 bases. CDR1 LGHNA and CDR2 YNFKEQ come from the germline V gene. CDR3 length equals 13 residues. The CDR3 loop reads CASSQATGLAGDF. The DNA for the CDR3 is TGTGCCAGCAGCCAGGCAACTGGGCTAGCGGGTGATTTT.

The rearrangement joins TRBV5-4 to TRBJ2-7; no clear D. Trimming stripped 0 bases from V and 0 bases from J, with 7 bases between. Germline values: CDR1 SGHNT, CDR2 YYREEE (reference sequence). The CDR3 length is 14 residues. This CDR3 reads CASSLEQTSYEQYF. The CDR3 coding sequence is TGTGCCAGCAGCTTGGAACAGACCTCCTACGAGCAGTACTTC.

This clone was recorded a few times. Other DNA sequences in the same sample also yield this CDR3. The V gene is TRBV4-1, the J gene TRBJ2-7, with 13 bases lining up with TRBD2. The V segment lost 4 bases and the J segment 4 bases; nucleotides outside the gene matches: 4. Germline CDR1 is MGHRA and CDR2 is YSYEKL. The CDR3 is 15 amino acids. CDR3 region: CASSRGLAGVYEQYF. The CDR3 DNA follows: TGCGCCAGCAGCCGAGGACTAGCGGGAGTTTACGAGCAGTACTTC.

Only a few counts were recorded for this clone. The chain combines TRBV5-1 with TRBJ1-2; TRBD1 is a possible D gene (6 bases). V lost 1 base, J lost 8 bases, and 15 bases lay in between. Per the germline V gene, CDR1 is SGHRS and CDR2 is YFSETQ. The CDR3 has 14 amino acids. The CDR3: CASSLPYRDEGYTF. The CDR3 region has the DNA TGCGCCAGCAGCTTGCCCTACAGGGACGAAGGCTACACCTTC.

The V call is TRBV5-1, the J call TRBJ2-5, with a weak D call TRBD1 (5 bases). The CDR3 totals 15 residues. The germline V and J ends were trimmed by 0 bases and 5 bases, with 14 bases remaining between them. In germline, CDR1 is SGHRS, CDR2 YFSETQ. CDR3 residues: CASSLAQGPPETQYF. The CDR3 DNA sequence: TGCGCCAGCAGCTTGGCCCAGGGCCCGCCGGAGACCCAGTACTTC. Complete variable domain (other parts from reference TRBV5-1 and TRBJ2-5): KAGVTQTPRYLIKTRGQQVTLSCSPISGHRSVSWYQQTPGQGLQFLFEYFSETQRNKGNFPGRFSGRQFSNSRSEMNVSTLELGDSALYLCASSLAQGPPETQYFGPGTRLLVL.

The chain links TRBV7-3 to TRBJ2-7, with D perhaps TRBD1 (5 bases). Germline CDR1 reads SGHTA; CDR2 reads FQGTGA. V lost 1 base and J 5 bases, leaving 15 bases between the germline ends. The CDR3 extends over 15 amino acids. Written as DNA, the CDR3 is TGTGCCAGCAGCTTAATTGGTCCAGGGTCTGACGAGCAGTACTTC. Translated: CASSLIGPGSDEQYF. Full variable domain (outside the CDR3, taken from reference TRBV7-3 and TRBJ2-7): GAGVSQTPSNKVTEKGKYVELRCDPISGHTALYWYRQSLGQGPEFLIYFQGTGAADDSGLPNDRFFAVRPEGSVSTLKIQRTERGDSAVYLCASSLIGPGSDEQYFGPGTRLTVT.

This clone appeared a few times. The V and J genes are TRBV4-3 and TRBJ2-1; D is unresolved. The CDR3 is made up of 16 amino acids. With 2 bases removed from V and 0 bases from J, the gap between germline ends came to 11 bases. Germline V gives CDR1 LGHNA, CDR2 YSLEER. The CDR3 region has the DNA TGCGCCAGCAGCCAAAACGCCCTCTACTCCTACAATGAGCAGTTCTTC. Translation: CASSQNALYSYNEQFF.

This chain connects TRBV30 to TRBJ1-1; a weak D match, TRBD1 (5 bases). The CDR3 is 12 residues long. CDR1 and CDR2 (germline): GTSNPN, SVGIG (reference sequence). V was trimmed by 3 bases and J by 11 bases, leaving 16 bases between them. The CDR3 protein is CAWSRSASGAFF. The CDR3 DNA reads as TGTGCCTGGAGCCGGAGCGCTTCAGGGGCTTTCTTT.

This clone was observed a handful of times. This CDR3 is also generated by other DNA sequences in the sample. J is TRBJ2-5 and V is TRBV5-1; unclear D gene. The germline gives CDR1 SGHRS, CDR2 YFSETQ. Trimming stripped 0 bases from V and 0 bases from J, with 6 bases between. The CDR3 contains 14 residues. The CDR3 spells CASSLVPDQETQYF. In DNA, the CDR3 is TGCGCCAGCAGCTTGGTTCCAGACCAAGAGACCCAGTACTTC.

The V and J genes are TRBV9 and TRBJ2-1, with 10 bases matching TRBD2. Germline V CDR1 and CDR2: SGDLS, YYNGEE. V lost 0 bases to trimming and J lost 6 bases; unmatched junction nucleotides: 9. This CDR3 spans 17 amino acids. The CDR3 is CASSVVLAGVMGNEQFF. For the CDR3, the DNA is TGTGCCAGCAGCGTAGTTCTAGCGGGAGTAATGGGCAATGAGCAGTTCTTC.

There are a few counts of this clone. The chain uses TRBV4-3 and TRBJ2-3; perhaps TRBD1 as D (5 bases). CDR3 size: 16 residues. The V gene lost 4 bases and the J gene lost 6 bases, with 20 bases spanning the gap. Looked up from germline, CDR1 is LGHNA and CDR2 is YSLEER. The CDR3 coding sequence is TGCGCCAGCAGCCGGACACCCATAAAGACCGGCGATACGCAGTATTTT. This codes for CASSRTPIKTGDTQYF.

In this sample, this clone turned up a few times. This rearrangement joins TRBV5-6 to TRBJ2-1, with TRBD2 identical over 8 bases. CDR3 length equals 16 residues. With 4 bases clipped from V and 6 bases from J, the junction kept 12 bases outside the gene matches. CDR1 is SGHDT, CDR2 YYEEEE, per germline. The CDR3 region has the DNA TGTGCCAGCAGCCGCATTACTAGCGGTTGGGGCAATGAGCAGTTCTTC. Amino acids: CASSRITSGWGNEQFF. Supplemented by reference TRBV5-6 and TRBJ2-1, the full variable domain reads DAGVTQSPTHLIKTRGQQVTLRCSPKSGHDTVSWYQQALGQGPQFIFQYYEEEERQRGNFPDRFSGHQFPNYSSELNVNALLLGDSALYLCASSRITSGWGNEQFFGPGTRLTVL.